Following are 28 T cell receptor beta chains from one sample sequenced in a study of patients and donors after allogeneic stem cell transplantation. In TCRdb, the RT-PCR reads were re-called with MiXCR into one record per CDR3 protein. This sample has approximately 150,000 distinct CDR3 sequences; 30% occur once, and the top ten carry roughly 3.2%. The sample consisted of blood, either unsorted or a sorted T cell fraction (not recorded which). Receptors were obtained from a human donor who was either an allogeneic HSCT recipient or a stem cell or donor lymphocyte infusion donor (not recorded which). It is not recorded whose cells these are; they may come from a transplant donor.

The chain carries TRBV7-9 and TRBJ2-1, with 7 bases aligning to TRBD2. The CDR3 loop spans 17 amino acids. The V and J ends lost 5 bases and 2 bases, in that order; junction bases with no gene match: 12. Looked up from germline, CDR1 is SEHNR and CDR2 is FQNEAQ (reference sequence). The CDR3 nucleotides read TGTGCCAGCAGCAATAGTGGGCGGGAGAGTACCTACAATGAGCAGTTCTTC. Protein: CASSNSGRESTYNEQFF.

The chain is built from TRBV25-1 and TRBJ2-1; 8 bases fit TRBD2. The ends lost 5 bases at V and 10 bases at J; junction bases unmatched: 7. This CDR3 is 13 amino acids long. CDR1 and CDR2 from the germline V gene are MGHDK and SYGVNS. The CDR3 sequence is CASSMAGGEEQFF. CDR3 nucleotides: TGTGCCAGCAGTATGGCGGGAGGTGAGGAGCAGTTCTTC.

The chain combines TRBV7-9 with TRBJ2-7; D is uncertain. V lost 5 bases and J lost 3, with 11 bases in between. Germline V gives CDR1 SEHNR, CDR2 FQNEAQ (reference sequence). This CDR3 comprises 13 residues. The CDR3: CASSLGGDYEQYF. Here the CDR3 DNA reads TGTGCCAGCAGCCTCGGTGGAGACTACGAGCAGTACTTC.

This clonotype was counted a few times. The J gene is TRBJ2-1, the V gene TRBV4-2; a possible D gene is TRBD2 (5 bases). V was cut by 2 bases and J by 0 bases, with 14 bases left in between. The CDR3 is made up of 17 amino acids. Germline CDR1 reads LGHNA; CDR2 reads YNFKEQ. CDR3 region: CASSQLVMRDSYNEQFF. Here the CDR3 DNA reads TGTGCCAGCAGCCAACTGGTTATGAGGGACTCCTACAATGAGCAGTTCTTC.

The rearrangement uses TRBV30 and TRBJ2-1; possible D gene TRBD2, 5 bases. Trimming shortened V by 4 bases and J by 10 bases, and 14 bases separated the two germline ends. This CDR3 region has 12 residues. Germline V gives CDR1 GTSNPN, CDR2 SVGIG (reference sequence). CDR3 coding DNA: TGTGCCTGGACCACAACTAGACCAGAGCAGTTCTTC. This sequence encodes CAWTTTRPEQFF.

Note on this clonotype: Possible read error: a much larger clone is one base away. As the CDR3 is not closed by the conserved phenylalanine or tryptophan, this likely results from a read error. This chain links TRBV29-1 with TRBJ1-1; D might be TRBD1 (5 bases). Germline V gives CDR1 SQVTM, CDR2 ANQGSEA. The V gene lost 3 bases and the J gene lost 0 bases, with 11 bases spanning the gap. This CDR3 has 14 amino acids. CDR3 region: CSVDWDRVNTEAFL. CDR3 coding DNA: TGCAGCGTTGACTGGGACCGCGTGAACACTGAAGCTTTCTTG.

This rearrangement joins TRBV4-3 to TRBJ2-5, with a weak D call TRBD1 (5 bases). This CDR3 contains 15 residues. V lost 0 bases, J lost 5 bases, and 13 bases lay in between. Germline CDR1 LGHNA, CDR2 YSLEER. The CDR3 region is CASSQDQGVWETQYF. The DNA for the CDR3 is TGCGCCAGCAGCCAAGATCAGGGCGTTTGGGAGACCCAGTACTTC.

The rearrangement uses TRBV7-9 and TRBJ2-2; the match to TRBD1 covers 8 bases. Germline loops: CDR1 SEHNR, CDR2 FQNEAQ (reference sequence). V shed 6 bases and J 5 bases; nucleotides not matched to a gene: 11. The CDR3 is 16 amino acids. The CDR3 protein is CASSSYQGAETGELFF. The CDR3 DNA reads TGTGCCAGCAGTTCATACCAGGGGGCGGAGACCGGGGAGCTGTTTTTT.

This clonotype was picked up one time. The chain uses TRBV9 and TRBJ2-1; TRBD1 matches 9 bases. The CDR3 is 16 amino acids. Germline V lookup: CDR1 SGDLS, CDR2 YYNGEE. V gave up 2 bases and J gave up 3 bases; unmatched junction bases: 6. The CDR3 nucleotides are TGTGCCAGCAGCGTCCTTGGGACAGGGAGCTACAATGAGCAGTTCTTC. This sequence encodes CASSVLGTGSYNEQFF.

The chain is built from TRBV12-3 or TRBV12-4 and TRBJ1-2; D perhaps matches TRBD1 (5 bases). The CDR3 has 13 residues. V was cut by 3 bases and J by 8 bases, with 13 bases left in between. DNA of the CDR3: TGTGCCAGCAGTTTGACAGCCCCTGGGGGCTACACCTTC. Translation: CASSLTAPGGYTF.

This clonotype was seen once. The V gene is TRBV20-1, the J gene TRBJ2-7; TRBD1 is a possible D gene (6 bases). This CDR3 is 12 amino acids long. The germline gives CDR1 DFQATT, CDR2 SNEGSKA (reference sequence). The chain's CDR3 is CSAPGQYYEQYF. CDR3 coding DNA: TGCAGCGCCCCGGGACAATACTACGAGCAGTACTTC.

The V gene is TRBV7-2, the J gene TRBJ2-5; tentative D call: TRBD2 (5 bases). Trimming stripped 5 bases from V and 1 base from J, with 17 bases between. The germline V gene has CDR1 SGHTA and CDR2 FQGNSA. The CDR3 has 16 residues. The CDR3 region has the DNA TGTGCCAGCAGCGAAATGGAGGAGCCCTTCCAAGAGACCCAGTACTTC. Amino acid sequence: CASSEMEEPFQETQYF.

V gene TRBV6-5 combines with J gene TRBJ2-7; 11 nucleotides agree with TRBD1. The V gene's germline CDR1 is MNHEY and CDR2 SVGAGI. The length of the CDR3 is 14 residues. V dropped 6 bases and J dropped 3; count of bases not matched to a gene: 4. The CDR3 sequence is CASRIGTGGYEQYF. The CDR3 region has the DNA TGTGCCAGCAGGATAGGGACAGGGGGCTACGAGCAGTACTTC.

This clonotype came up a few times. The chain is built from TRBV3-1 and TRBJ2-7; D ambiguous. Germline loops: CDR1 LGHDT, CDR2 YNNKEL (reference sequence). V lost 3 bases and J lost 1, with 7 bases in between. This CDR3 spans 13 amino acids. The DNA of the CDR3 is TGTGCCAGCAGCCAGGGGTTGTCCTACGAGCAGTACTTC. Translated: CASSQGLSYEQYF.

V usage is TRBV4-1 and J usage is TRBJ2-7, with a possible D match to TRBD2 (5 bases). V dropped 0 bases and J dropped 3 bases, with 12 bases sitting between them. The germline gives CDR1 MGHRA, CDR2 YSYEKL. The CDR3 runs to 15 residues. The CDR3: CASSQDASLYYEQYF. DNA for the CDR3: TGCGCCAGCAGCCAAGATGCTAGCTTGTACTACGAGCAGTACTTC.

This clonotype has just a few counts. An end of the junction differs from the germline gene, which may be a read error. This chain uses TRBV12-3 or TRBV12-4 with TRBJ2-7, with D hard to call. There are 12 residues in the CDR3. The CDR3 is CASSPRGLQINF. The CDR3 nucleotides are TGTGCCAGCAGTCCCCGCGGCCTACAAATTAACTTC.

This clonotype was observed at least ten times. The V call is TRBV25-1, the J call TRBJ1-4; no reliable D call. Germline V gives CDR1 MGHDK, CDR2 SYGVNS. The CDR3 is made up of 13 amino acids. V was pared by 6 bases and J by 7 bases, with 12 bases between. The CDR3 coding sequence is TGTGCCAGCAGCCCCCCAGGCCGTGAAAAACTGTTTTTT. It specifies CASSPPGREKLFF. Filled out from reference TRBV25-1 and TRBJ1-4, the complete variable domain reads EADIYQTPRYLVIGTGKKITLECSQTMGHDKMYWYQQDPGMELHLIHYSYGVNSTEKGDLSSESTVSRIRTEHFPLTLESARPSHTSQYLCASSPPGREKLFFGSGTQLSVL.

The rearrangement joins TRBV29-1 to TRBJ2-5, with D possibly matching TRBD2 (6 bases). V lost 4 bases to trimming and J lost 3 bases, with 15 bases between them. The CDR3 is 14 amino acids. Germline CDR1 SQVTM, CDR2 ANQGSEA. The CDR3, as DNA: TGCAGCGTTGTTCGTGCTAGCGTTAAAGAGACCCAGTACTTC. This codes for CSVVRASVKETQYF.

The chain employs TRBV7-2 and TRBJ1-1, with unresolved D. Trimming cost V 5 bases and J 8 bases, with 15 bases left between them. The CDR3 has 13 residues. CDR1 and CDR2 (germline): SGHTA, FQGNSA. This CDR3 reads CASSHNWAREAFF. The DNA of the CDR3 is TGTGCCAGCAGCCATAATTGGGCTAGAGAAGCTTTCTTT.

This clonotype was counted between two and nine times. This chain connects TRBV4-2 to TRBJ1-1; D gene ambiguous. The CDR3 runs to 19 residues. Trimming removed 3 bases at V and 1 base at J, with 24 bases between. Germline CDR1 reads LGHNA; CDR2 reads YNFKEQ. This CDR3 reads CASSHLILSAVRWNTEAFF. As DNA, the CDR3 is TGTGCCAGCAGCCATCTTATTCTCTCGGCGGTTAGATGGAACACTGAAGCTTTCTTT.

This rearrangement joins TRBV20-1 to TRBJ2-3, with TRBD2 matching over 11 bases. Trimming took 4 bases from V and 0 from J; bases not matched to a gene: 3. CDR1 and CDR2 (germline): DFQATT, SNEGSKA (reference sequence). The CDR3 sequence is 15 residues long. CDR3 DNA sequence: TGCAGTGCTAAGCTAGCGGGGGGTAGCACAGATACGCAGTATTTT. Its protein product is CSAKLAGGSTDTQYF.

This clonotype appeared a few times. The V call is TRBV2, the J call TRBJ2-7; perhaps TRBD1 as D (7 bases). Trimming removed 10 bases from V and 5 bases from J, with 15 bases in between. The CDR3 is 12 residues long. From germline, CDR1 is SNHLY and CDR2 FYNNEI. The CDR3 DNA is TGTGCCATCGGAGGGGGCCGGGACGAGCAGTACTTC. It is translated as CAIGGGRDEQYF.

The chain combines TRBV7-9 with TRBJ2-7, with TRBD2 matching over 12 bases. The trim removed 11 bases at V and 0 bases at J, leaving 8 bases unmatched. The CDR3 sequence is 15 residues long. Germline V gene lookup returns CDR1 SEHNR and CDR2 FQNEAQ (reference sequence). The CDR3 reads CAGPVGLAGSYEQYF. CDR3 bases: TGTGCCGGCCCGGTGGGACTAGCGGGCTCCTACGAGCAGTACTTC.

This clonotype was counted only a few times. V usage is TRBV18 and J usage is TRBJ1-5; D unclear. V was pared by 2 bases and J by 3 bases, with 5 bases between. CDR3 size: 13 residues. Germline values: CDR1 KGHSH, CDR2 LQKENI. The CDR3 coding sequence is TGTGCCAGCTCACCAAGGGACAATCAGCCCCAGCATTTT. It encodes CASSPRDNQPQHF.

The gene calls are TRBV20-1 and TRBJ1-5, with D possibly TRBD1 on 6 matching bases. Trimming pared 6 bases from V and 4 bases from J, leaving 13 bases between. Germline V gives CDR1 DFQATT, CDR2 SNEGSKA (reference sequence). CDR3 length: 13 residues. CDR3: CSASRTANQPQHF. The CDR3 nucleotides are TGCAGTGCCTCCCGGACAGCAAATCAGCCCCAGCATTTT.

The J gene is TRBJ1-1, the V gene TRBV20-1, with D perhaps TRBD1 (5 bases). The CDR3 extends over 11 amino acids. The germline gives CDR1 DFQATT, CDR2 SNEGSKA (reference sequence). Between the trimmed V and J ends, which lost 3 bases and 6 bases, there was a span of 8 bases. CDR3 residues: CSASWGAEAFF. The DNA for the CDR3 is TGCAGTGCTAGTTGGGGGGCTGAAGCTTTCTTT.

V gene TRBV6-2 or TRBV6-3 combines with J gene TRBJ2-5; 8 bases match TRBD1. V was pared by 6 bases and J by 5 bases, with 5 bases of the junction left unmatched. This CDR3 is 13 amino acids long. The germline CDR1 and CDR2 sequences are MNHEY and SVGEGT. The CDR3 sequence: CASSTTGGETQYF. The CDR3 DNA sequence: TGTGCCAGCAGCACTACAGGGGGGGAGACCCAGTACTTC.

This clonotype turned up a few times. V usage is TRBV7-2 and J usage is TRBJ2-3; D gene ambiguous. The CDR3 length is 14 residues. Trimming stripped 3 bases from V and 0 bases from J, with 7 bases between. Germline V lookup: CDR1 SGHTA, CDR2 FQGNSA. The CDR3 DNA reads TGTGCCAGCAGCTTCCGGTTCAGCACAGATACGCAGTATTTT. Amino acid sequence: CASSFRFSTDTQYF. Full variable domain (remainder filled in from reference TRBV7-2 and TRBJ2-3): GAGVSQSPSNKVTEKGKDVELRCDPISGHTALYWYRQSLGQGLEFLIYFQGNSAPDKSGLPSDRFSAERTGGSVSTLTIQRTQQEDSAVYLCASSFRFSTDTQYFGPGTRLTVL.